This T cell receptor (beta chain) appears in the sequencing data of a study of radiation and T cells in renal cell carcinoma. This clone was seen more than once but under ten times. Time point reported: blood 4 weeks post-SBRT, at nephrectomy. Treatment meaning: 15 Gy SBRT to primary tumor, nephrectomy 4 weeks later. Germline-derived CDR1 and CDR2 are MNHEY and SVGAGI. This CDR3 comprises 15 residues. Trimming shortened V by 0 bases and J by 5 bases, and 13 bases separated the two germline ends. Here immunoSEQ multiplex PCR was the method, and the copy in TCRdb shows in-frame clones only, minus some. Of around 81,000 clones in the sample, roughly 80% were seen once.

The sample here was blood, taken from a patient whose treatment included radiotherapy and nephrectomy. The chain joins TRBV6-5 to TRBJ1-1; no reliable D call. This TCR derives from a middle-aged man with renal cell carcinoma. CDR3 sequence (DNA): TGTGCCAGCAGTTACTCGGTAGTGTCACGGACTGAAGCTTTCTTT. Its translation is CASSYSVVSRTEAFF.